These T cell receptor beta chains were read from a single sample in a study of CD8 T cells in ankylosing spondylitis. TCRdb re-analysed the 5' RACE reads in MiXCR, keeping a single row per CDR3 protein. The table records about 130,000 distinct CDR3 sequences, over 6.5% of them present only once. The source material was blood, either unsorted or a sorted T cell fraction (not recorded which). The receptors were sampled from a male donor with ankylosing spondylitis or in good health (not recorded which). Each CDR3 is given with its conserved first and last residue. A D gene is named only where the DNA matches it firmly. The listing skips clone size in some rows; elsewhere it reads once, few, many or a size class.

TRBJ1-5 TRBV7-2 many 14 TRBD1 CASSQTGNNQPQHF TGTGCCAGCAGCCAGACAGGGAACAATCAGCCCCAGCATTTT
TRBJ1-1 TRBV12-3/TRBV12-4 NA 11 NA CASSAPGKAFF TGTGCCAGCAGTGCCCCAGGGAAAGCTTTCTTT
TRBJ2-7 TRBV5-6 many 16 NA CASSPLQGLHSYEQYF TGTGCCAGCAGCCCCTTACAGGGATTACACTCCTACGAGCAGTACTTC
TRBJ1-5 TRBV20-1 once 15 TRBD1 CSASTGGHGNQPQHF TGCAGTGCTTCTACAGGGGGCCACGGCAATCAGCCCCAGCATTTT
TRBJ1-3 TRBV5-6 NA 14 NA CASSFGQPGNTIYF TGTGCCAGCAGCTTTGGCCAGCCTGGAAACACCATATATTTT
TRBJ1-6 TRBV20-1 many 14 NA CSAREWGGNSPLHF TGCAGTGCTAGAGAATGGGGGGGAAATTCACCCCTCCACTTT
TRBJ1-5 TRBV24-1 many 16 TRBD1 CATSDSGQGRIQPQHF TGTGCCACCAGTGATTCCGGACAGGGCCGAATCCAGCCCCAGCATTTT
TRBJ2-3 TRBV5-1 many 18 TRBD2 CASSLAPLAGTGTDTQYF TGCGCCAGCAGCTTGGCCCCACTAGCGGGAACAGGGACAGATACGCAGTATTTT
TRBJ1-1 TRBV20-1 NA 12 NA CSAILPGTEAFF TGCAGTGCCATACTGCCGGGCACTGAAGCTTTCTTT
TRBJ2-5 TRBV20-1 many 12 NA CSARGLTETQYF TGCAGTGCTAGAGGTCTAACAGAGACCCAGTACTTC
TRBJ2-1 TRBV3-1 many 15 TRBD2 CASSASGSPGNEQFF TGTGCCAGCAGCGCTAGCGGGAGTCCGGGGAATGAGCAGTTCTTC
TRBJ1-5 TRBV29-1 many 14 NA CSVAVQASNQPQHF TGCAGCGTGGCGGTGCAGGCCAGCAATCAGCCCCAGCATTTT
TRBJ1-1 TRBV29-1 NA 11 NA CAGRENTEAFF TGCGCCGGGAGGGAGAACACTGAAGCTTTCTTT
TRBJ2-2 TRBV3-1 few 16 TRBD2 CASSQTSGVSTGELFF TGTGCCAGCAGCCAGACTAGCGGGGTCAGCACCGGGGAGCTGTTTTTT
TRBJ2-3 TRBV6-5 many 12 NA CASGQGRDTQYF TGTGCCAGCGGTCAGGGTAGAGATACGCAGTATTTT
TRBJ2-2 TRBV18 many 18 TRBD1 CASSPRDRGSVNTGELFF TGTGCCAGCTCACCCCGGGACAGGGGGTCAGTGAACACCGGGGAGCTGTTTTTT
TRBJ1-5 TRBV28 many 15 NA CASIVHRSGNQPQHF TGTGCCAGCATTGTTCACAGGTCGGGCAATCAGCCCCAGCATTTT
TRBJ1-2 TRBV27 NA 15 NA CASSLLGGANYGYTF TGTGCCAGCAGTTTATTGGGTGGGGCTAACTATGGCTACACCTTC
TRBJ1-1 TRBV29-1 many 12 NA CSVREMNTEAFF TGCAGCGTTCGGGAGATGAACACTGAAGCTTTCTTT
TRBJ2-1 TRBV20-1 many 15 NA CSARDAEGAYNEQFF TGCAGTGCTAGAGATGCGGAGGGGGCCTACAATGAGCAGTTCTTC
TRBJ2-1 TRBV7-3 many 15 TRBD2 CASSLTRTSRNEQFF TGTGCCAGCAGCTTAACAAGGACTAGCAGGAATGAGCAGTTCTTC
TRBJ1-4 TRBV5-1 many 13 NA CASRGQQEEKLFF TGCGCCAGCAGAGGACAACAGGAAGAAAAACTGTTTTTT
TRBJ2-7 TRBV7-2 many 14 TRBD2 CASSAAGVSYEQYF TGTGCCAGCAGCGCGGCGGGAGTGTCCTACGAGCAGTACTTC
TRBJ2-5 TRBV29-1 many 14 TRBD2 CSVGLAGVGETQYF TGCAGCGTTGGACTAGCGGGAGTGGGAGAGACCCAGTACTTC
TRBJ1-5 TRBV20-1 many 14 TRBD1 CSATLGDRDQPQHF TGCAGTGCAACCCTCGGGGACAGAGATCAGCCCCAGCATTTT
TRBJ1-1 TRBV6-5 many 14 NA CASRTRGARTEAFF TGTGCCAGCAGGACTCGGGGGGCGCGTACTGAAGCTTTCTTT
TRBJ1-2 TRBV5-6 many 11 NA CASSWDYGYTF TGTGCCAGCAGCTGGGATTATGGCTACACCTTC
TRBJ2-1 TRBV20-1 medium-sized 11 NA CSATVENEQFF TGCAGTGCCACAGTAGAAAATGAGCAGTTCTTC